A selection of T cell receptor beta chains follows, all from one sample in a study of CD8+ T cells in alopecia areata. Some clones are missing from TCRdb's copy, which holds only in-frame ones; the method was immunoSEQ multiplex PCR. This table holds 90,000 to 100,000 clones, 35% to 45% found once. The sample taken for sequencing was CD4+ T cells sorted from blood. The receptors here all came from a human donor with alopecia areata. Each CDR3 is given without its conserved first and last residue.

V gene,CDR3 protein
TRBV18,ASSPGEFGYT
TRBV29-1,SARQAATEGYT
TRBV29-1,SVTLAGVETQY
TRBV30,AWSVGKGGTDTQY
TRBV7-9,ASSSVEGRSYEQY
TRBV29-1,SVVRGSSYNEQF
TRBV4-3,ASSQGTSGRADEQF
TRBV21-1,ASSGYRGKNIQY
TRBV29-1,SVGEGGRDTQY
TRBV29-1,SVSPGQGNYEQY
TRBV7-8,ASSLDAPRSPLH
TRBV2,ASSELAGGTNEQF
TRBV2,ASRKADGFNEQF
TRBV5-1,ASSRWDPSYEQY
TRBV2,ASTGESNQPQH
TRBV5-1,ASSWTGGTYEQY
TRBV28,ASSFGRRRDIQY
TRBV30,AWSVAGGTGELF
TRBV7-6,ASSRQRNTEAF
TRBV28,ASSLTGAQRIQY
TRBV29-1,SVGLRLSPETQY
TRBV29-1,SGGGRAVDTQY
TRBV25-1,ASSESGDPRVGELF
TRBV29-1,SVDRARDITT
TRBV28,ASRGTFEALYEQY
TRBV4-3,ASSQGDQPSEQY
TRBV29-1,SVGTVGNTIY
TRBV4-3,ASSQEAGAAYNEQF
TRBV28,ASTGGQEDYEQY
TRBV29-1,SSILLELWNNEQF
TRBV5-1,ASSLAPGEETQY
TRBV29-1,SVEGPQPQH
TRBV4-2,ASSQVGGQGYGYT
TRBV7-6,ASSLAEGTQY
TRBV14,ASSQVWNTGELF
TRBV18,ASSPSGSSYEQY
TRBV28,ASRDTSTDTQY
TRBV30,AWEFAQNEQF
TRBV14,ASSQREPVGETQY
TRBV7-9,ASSLAAAGQTQY
TRBV5-6,ASSLVAGKSYEQY
TRBV9,ASSVSPVQNIQY